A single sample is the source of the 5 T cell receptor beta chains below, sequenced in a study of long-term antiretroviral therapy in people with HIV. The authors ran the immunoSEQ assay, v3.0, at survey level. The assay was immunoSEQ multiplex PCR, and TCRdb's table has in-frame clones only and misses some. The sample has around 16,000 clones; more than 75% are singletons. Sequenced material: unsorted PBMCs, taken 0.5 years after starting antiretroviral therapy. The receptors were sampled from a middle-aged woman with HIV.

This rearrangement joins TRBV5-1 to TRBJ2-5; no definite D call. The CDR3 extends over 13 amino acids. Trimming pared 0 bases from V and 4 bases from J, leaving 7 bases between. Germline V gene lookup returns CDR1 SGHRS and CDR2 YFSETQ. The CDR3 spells CASSLASGETQYF. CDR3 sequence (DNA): TGCGCCAGCAGCTTGGCCTCCGGAGAGACCCAGTACTTC. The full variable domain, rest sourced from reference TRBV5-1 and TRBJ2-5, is KAGVTQTPRYLIKTRGQQVTLSCSPISGHRSVSWYQQTPGQGLQFLFEYFSETQRNKGNFPGRFSGRQFSNSRSEMNVSTLELGDSALYLCASSLASGETQYFGPGTRLLVL.

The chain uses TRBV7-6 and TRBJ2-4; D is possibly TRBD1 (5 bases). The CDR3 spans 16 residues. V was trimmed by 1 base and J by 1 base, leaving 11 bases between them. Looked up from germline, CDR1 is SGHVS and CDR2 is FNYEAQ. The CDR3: CASSLVQGEAKNIQYF. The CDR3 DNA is TGTGCCAGCAGCTTAGTTCAGGGTGAGGCCAAAAACATTCAGTACTTC.

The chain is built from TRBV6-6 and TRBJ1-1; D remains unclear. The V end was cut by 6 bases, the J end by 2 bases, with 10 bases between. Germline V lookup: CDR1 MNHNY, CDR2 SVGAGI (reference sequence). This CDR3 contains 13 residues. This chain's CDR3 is CASRLRTNTEAFF. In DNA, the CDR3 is TGTGCCAGCAGGCTTCGAACCAACACTGAAGCTTTCTTT.

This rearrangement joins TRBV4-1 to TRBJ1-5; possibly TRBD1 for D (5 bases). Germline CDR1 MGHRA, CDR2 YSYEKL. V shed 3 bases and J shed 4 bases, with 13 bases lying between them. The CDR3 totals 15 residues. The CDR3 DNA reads TGCGCCAGCAGCCATGGCTCGGGGGGGAATCAGCCCCAGCATTTT. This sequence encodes CASSHGSGGNQPQHF.

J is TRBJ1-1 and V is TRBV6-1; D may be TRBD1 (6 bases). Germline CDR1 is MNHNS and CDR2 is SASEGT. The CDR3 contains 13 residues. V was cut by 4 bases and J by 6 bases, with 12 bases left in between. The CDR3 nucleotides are TGTGCCAGCAGTGTACAGGGTACCGCTGAAGCTTTCTTT. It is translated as CASSVQGTAEAFF.